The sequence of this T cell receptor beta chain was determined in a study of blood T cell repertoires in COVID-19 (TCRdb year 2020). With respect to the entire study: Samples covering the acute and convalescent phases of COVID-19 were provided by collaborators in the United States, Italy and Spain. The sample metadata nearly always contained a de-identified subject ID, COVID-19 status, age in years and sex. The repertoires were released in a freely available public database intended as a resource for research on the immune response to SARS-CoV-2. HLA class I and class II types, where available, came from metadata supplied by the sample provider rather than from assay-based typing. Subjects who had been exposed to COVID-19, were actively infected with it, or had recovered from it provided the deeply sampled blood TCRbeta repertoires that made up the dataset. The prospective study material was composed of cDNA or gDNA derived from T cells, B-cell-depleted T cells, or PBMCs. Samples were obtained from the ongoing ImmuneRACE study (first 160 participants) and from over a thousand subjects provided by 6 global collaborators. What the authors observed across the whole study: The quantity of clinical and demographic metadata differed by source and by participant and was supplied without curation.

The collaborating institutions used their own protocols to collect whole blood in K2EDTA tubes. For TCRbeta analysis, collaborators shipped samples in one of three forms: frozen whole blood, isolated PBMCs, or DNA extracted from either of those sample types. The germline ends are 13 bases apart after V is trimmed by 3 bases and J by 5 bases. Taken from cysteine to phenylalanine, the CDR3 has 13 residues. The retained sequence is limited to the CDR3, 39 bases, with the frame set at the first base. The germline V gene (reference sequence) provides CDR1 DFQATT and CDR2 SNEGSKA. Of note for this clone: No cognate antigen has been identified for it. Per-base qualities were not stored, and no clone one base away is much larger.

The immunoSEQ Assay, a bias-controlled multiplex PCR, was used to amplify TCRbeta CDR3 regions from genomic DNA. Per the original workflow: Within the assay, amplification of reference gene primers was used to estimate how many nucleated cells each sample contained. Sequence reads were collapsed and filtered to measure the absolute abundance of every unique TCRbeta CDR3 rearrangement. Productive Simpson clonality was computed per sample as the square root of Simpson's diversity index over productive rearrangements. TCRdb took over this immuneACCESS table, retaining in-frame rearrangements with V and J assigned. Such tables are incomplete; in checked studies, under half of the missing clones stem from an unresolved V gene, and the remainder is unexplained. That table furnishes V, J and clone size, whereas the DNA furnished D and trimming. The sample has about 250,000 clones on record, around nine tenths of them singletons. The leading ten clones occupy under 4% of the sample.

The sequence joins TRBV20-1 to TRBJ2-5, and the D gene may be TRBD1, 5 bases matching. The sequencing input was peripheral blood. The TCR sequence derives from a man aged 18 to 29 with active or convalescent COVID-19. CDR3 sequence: CSASRGFGETQYF. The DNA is TGCAGTGCTAGTAGGGGTTTCGGCGAGACCCAGTACTTC.